This passage covers 24 T cell receptor beta chains from one sample sequenced in a study of Ad26.COV2.S vaccination and SARS-CoV-2 variants. Data came from immunoSEQ multiplex PCR; TCRdb stores just in-frame clones and leaves some out. The table lists 510,000 or so clones, around 88% of them singletons. As for treatment: 19 received Ad26.COV2.S at low or high dose, single or two shots; five or six received placebo; per-sample allocation not given. After the first vaccine or placebo injection, samples were drawn on day 63. Sequencing used peripheral blood, obtained in a trial of Ad26.COV2.S vaccine versus placebo. The receptors come from a person between 18 and 60 years old who received the Ad26.COV2.S COVID-19 vaccine or a placebo.

J is TRBJ1-1 and V is TRBV30, with a possible D match to TRBD1 (6 bases). V was clipped by 8 bases and J by 5 bases, with 12 bases between them. Germline loops: CDR1 GTSNPN, CDR2 SVGIG (reference sequence). The CDR3 totals 11 residues. The CDR3 nucleotides read TGTGCCCACAACAGGGCAACTGAAGCTTTCTTT. Encoded protein: CAHNRATEAFF.

J is TRBJ2-1 and V is TRBV5-5; D tentatively reads TRBD1 or TRBD2 (6 bases each). This CDR3 contains 15 residues. Germline CDR1 SGHKS, CDR2 YYEKEE (reference sequence). Trimming cost V 4 bases and J 9 bases, with 20 bases left between them. This chain's CDR3 is CASSPWAYGGGEQFF. The CDR3 DNA reads as TGTGCCAGCAGCCCGTGGGCGTACGGGGGCGGTGAGCAGTTCTTC.

The chain employs TRBV5-4 and TRBJ2-1; D is possibly TRBD2 (6 bases). From germline, CDR1 is SGHNT and CDR2 YYREEE (reference sequence). The CDR3 sequence is 15 residues long. V was clipped by 6 bases and J by 5 bases, with 18 bases between them. The CDR3 reads CASNYVGRLDNEQFF. The DNA for the CDR3 is TGTGCCAGCAACTACGTCGGGAGATTGGACAATGAGCAGTTCTTC. Filled out from reference TRBV5-4 and TRBJ2-1, the complete variable domain reads ETGVTQSPTHLIKTRGQQVTLRCSSQSGHNTVSWYQQALGQGPQFIFQYYREEENGRGNFPPRFSGLQFPNYSSELNVNALELDDSALYLCASNYVGRLDNEQFFGPGTRLTVL.

The count of this clone is one. The chain recombines TRBV24-1 with TRBJ2-1; 7 nucleotides match TRBD2. The trim removed 6 bases at V and 4 bases at J, leaving 11 bases unmatched. Germline CDR1 reads KGHDR; CDR2 reads SFDVKD. CDR3 size: 16 residues. The CDR3 here is CATSKLKREAYNEQFF. The DNA for the CDR3 is TGTGCCACCAGTAAATTAAAGCGGGAAGCATACAATGAGCAGTTCTTC.

The rearrangement uses TRBV27 and TRBJ1-3; D may be TRBD1 (5 bases). Trimming removed 5 bases at V and 2 bases at J, with 7 bases between. CDR3 length: 13 amino acids. Germline CDR1 MNHEY, CDR2 SMNVEV (reference sequence). The CDR3 DNA sequence: TGTGCCAGCAGTGGGGACCCTGGAAACACCATATATTTT. Residues: CASSGDPGNTIYF.

The chain carries TRBV11-1 and TRBJ2-1, with TRBD2 matching over 8 bases. Germline lookup yields CDR1 SGHAT and CDR2 FQDESV (reference sequence). The ends lost 6 bases at V and 7 bases at J; junction bases unmatched: 11. The CDR3 is 15 residues long. In DNA, the CDR3 is TGTGCCAGCAGGCCGGATAGCGGGAATAGGAATGAGCAGTTCTTC. Amino acid sequence: CASRPDSGNRNEQFF.

Note on this clone: The junction departs from the called germline gene at one end, perhaps through a read error. The chain couples TRBV11-3 to TRBJ2-7; D call uncertain. From germline, CDR1 is SGHNT and CDR2 YENEEA. The CDR3 sequence is 14 residues long. CDR3 bases: TGTGCCAGCAGCTTGTCCCCCACACACTACAAGCAGTACTTC. This gives the protein CASSLSPTHYKQYF.

This chain connects TRBV7-8 to TRBJ2-3; D unresolved. The ends were cut back, 0 bases at V and 4 bases at J, with 8 bases in the middle. The CDR3 is 14 residues long. From germline, CDR1 is SGHVS and CDR2 FQNEAQ. The CDR3 DNA reads as TGTGCCAGCAGCTTAGCGCTGGGCTCAGATACGCAGTATTTT. Protein: CASSLALGSDTQYF.

V and J are TRBV28 and TRBJ1-2; no reliable D call. V was clipped by 4 bases and J by 3 bases, with 6 bases between them. The germline V gene encodes CDR1 MDHEN and CDR2 SYDVKM. This CDR3 has 12 residues. Here the CDR3 DNA reads TGTGCCAGCAGTTGGGTCGACTATGGCTACACCTTC. Its translation: CASSWVDYGYTF.

The chain employs TRBV3-1 (or the pseudogene TRBV3-2) and TRBJ2-5; D remains ambiguous. The germline V gene encodes CDR1 LGHDT and CDR2 YNNKEL (reference sequence). The CDR3 extends over 12 amino acids. The V gene lost 0 bases and the J gene lost 5 bases, with 4 bases spanning the gap. The CDR3 here is CASSQDRETQYF. The CDR3 bases are TGTGCCAGCAGCCAAGATCGCGAGACCCAGTACTTC.

J is TRBJ2-5 and V is TRBV20-1; D remains unclear. Trimming stripped 3 bases from V and 2 bases from J, with 10 bases between. This CDR3 has 13 amino acids. Germline V CDR1 and CDR2: DFQATT, SNEGSKA (reference sequence). In DNA form, the CDR3 reads TGCAGTGCTAGTTGGCGGATACAAGAGACCCAGTACTTC. Translation: CSASWRIQETQYF.

CDR3 loop: CASSVGGLRNTEAFF. The DNA for the CDR3 is TGTGCCAGCAGCGTAGGCGGGTTGCGGAACACTGAAGCTTTCTTT. V is TRBV9 and J is TRBJ1-1; no reliable D call. The germline CDR1 and CDR2 sequences are SGDLS and YYNGEE. The germline V and J ends were trimmed by 0 bases and 1 base, with 10 bases remaining between them. The CDR3 runs to 15 residues.

This sequence joins TRBV30 and TRBJ2-2; 7 nucleotides align to TRBD1. The junction had 12 bases not matched to a gene; V was cut back by 5 bases and J by 6 bases. Per germline, CDR1 GTSNPN and CDR2 SVGIG (reference sequence). The CDR3 spans 15 residues. The CDR3 DNA reads as TGTGCCTGGGCCAGGGGGAGAGTAGATTCCGGGGAGCTGTTTTTT. Its translation is CAWARGRVDSGELFF.

The rearrangement uses TRBV6-6 and TRBJ1-3; D is perhaps TRBD1 (6 bases). The CDR3 runs 16 residues. V gave up 6 bases and J gave up 0 bases, with 15 bases separating them. Germline V gene data show CDR1 as MNHNY and CDR2 as SVGAGI (reference sequence). Written as DNA, the CDR3 is TGTGCCAGCAGCTCCCCCCGGGACATCTCTGGAAACACCATATATTTT. Its translation: CASSSPRDISGNTIYF.

This sequence joins TRBV6-2 or TRBV6-3 and TRBJ1-1; D is unresolved. The V gene lost 6 bases and the J gene lost 1 base, with 9 bases spanning the gap. The CDR3 length is 13 residues. Germline CDR1 reads MNHEY; CDR2 reads SVGEGT. The CDR3 region has the DNA TGTGCCAGCAGCCGAAACCAGAACACTGAAGCTTTCTTT. It is translated as CASSRNQNTEAFF.

This chain links TRBV7-8 with TRBJ1-1; D gene uncertain. The CDR3 loop spans 13 amino acids. V was shortened by 5 bases and J by 2 bases, with 9 bases between the two germline ends. CDR1 is SGHVS, CDR2 FQNEAQ, per germline. In nucleotides, the CDR3 is TGTGCCAGCAGCCGACTGGCCAACACTGAAGCTTTCTTT. Amino acids: CASSRLANTEAFF.

The chain is built from TRBV15 and TRBJ1-6; D unresolved. The germline V gene has CDR1 LNHNV and CDR2 YYDKDF (reference sequence). The CDR3 has 14 amino acids. The V gene lost 0 bases and the J gene lost 6 bases, with 6 bases spanning the gap. The CDR3 bases are TGTGCCACCAGCAGAGATCAGATTAATTCACCCCTCCACTTT. Its translation is CATSRDQINSPLHF.

The V call is TRBV30, the J call TRBJ1-2, with a weak D call TRBD1 (6 bases). There are 12 residues in the CDR3. The germline CDR1 and CDR2 sequences are GTSNPN and SVGIG (reference sequence). V lost 5 bases, J lost 11 bases, and 18 bases lay in between. In DNA form, the CDR3 reads TGTGCCTGGTCCCTGAGAGGGGGGGGGTACACCTTC. Translation gives CAWSLRGGGYTF.

The V and J genes are TRBV5-1 and TRBJ2-5, with D unresolved. V was pared by 3 bases and J by 4 bases, with 10 bases between. The germline CDR1 and CDR2 sequences are SGHRS and YFSETQ. This CDR3 is 13 amino acids long. CDR3 protein: CASSSLRGETQYF. DNA for the CDR3: TGCGCCAGCAGCTCTCTACGAGGAGAGACCCAGTACTTC.

The chain has TRBV28 and TRBJ1-1, with D unclear. Trimming removed 5 bases at V and 1 base at J, with 11 bases between. Germline V gives CDR1 MDHEN, CDR2 SYDVKM. This CDR3 comprises 14 residues. This chain's CDR3 is CASSRMVTNTEAFF. CDR3 nucleotide sequence: TGTGCCAGCAGTCGGATGGTTACGAACACTGAAGCTTTCTTT.

This chain connects TRBV6-1 to TRBJ1-2; 8 nucleotides line up with TRBD1. Germline loops: CDR1 MNHNS, CDR2 SASEGT. After removal of 2 bases from V and 3 bases from J, the junction contained 11 bases not matched to a gene. CDR3 length equals 17 residues. The CDR3 nucleotides are TGTGCCAGCAGTGAAACCTACCGGGACAGGACGTACTATGGCTACACCTTC. Translated, it gives CASSETYRDRTYYGYTF.

The chain recombines TRBV11-2 with TRBJ1-5; unclear D gene. The CDR3 totals 13 residues. Germline V gene sequence: CDR1 SGHAT, CDR2 FQNNGV. Trimming removed 0 bases at V and 4 bases at J, with 4 bases between. The CDR3 reads CASSLERNQPQHF. CDR3 coding DNA: TGTGCCAGCAGCTTAGAAAGGAATCAGCCCCAGCATTTT.

J is TRBJ2-3 and V is TRBV9; 9 bases match TRBD2. The J segment lost 4 bases and the V segment lost 0 bases, leaving 9 bases of the junction unmatched. The CDR3 totals 17 residues. Germline CDR1 and CDR2: SGDLS and YYNGEE. CDR3: CASSVGGAGGPADTQYF. In nucleotides, the CDR3 is TGTGCCAGCAGCGTAGGAGGGGCGGGAGGGCCCGCAGATACGCAGTATTTT.

The chain links TRBV28 to TRBJ2-2, with TRBD2 matching 11 bases. The CDR3 length is 17 residues. With 3 bases clipped from V and 4 bases from J, the junction kept 7 bases outside the gene matches. CDR1 MDHEN and CDR2 SYDVKM come from the germline V gene. The CDR3 sequence is CASSFTSGSWGTGELFF. DNA for the CDR3: TGTGCCAGCAGTTTCACTAGCGGGAGTTGGGGCACCGGGGAGCTGTTTTTT.